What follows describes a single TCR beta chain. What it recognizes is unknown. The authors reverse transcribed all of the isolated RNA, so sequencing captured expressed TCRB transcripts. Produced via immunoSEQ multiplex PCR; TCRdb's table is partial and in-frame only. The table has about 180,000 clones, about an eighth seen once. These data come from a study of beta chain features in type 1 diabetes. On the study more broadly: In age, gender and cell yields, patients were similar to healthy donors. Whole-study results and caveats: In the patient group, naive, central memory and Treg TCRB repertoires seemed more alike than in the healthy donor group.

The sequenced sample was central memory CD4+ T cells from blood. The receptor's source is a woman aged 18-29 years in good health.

The CDR3 DNA reads as TGTGCCAGCAGGGAGGGACTAGCGGGGGCAGATACGCAGTATTTT. It is translated as CASREGLAGADTQYF. V is TRBV13 and J is TRBJ2-3, with 14 bases matching TRBD2. Germline V lookup: CDR1 PRHDT, CDR2 FYEKMQ (reference sequence). Trimming removed 6 bases from V and 4 bases from J; junction bases left unmatched: 3. The length of the CDR3 is 15 residues.